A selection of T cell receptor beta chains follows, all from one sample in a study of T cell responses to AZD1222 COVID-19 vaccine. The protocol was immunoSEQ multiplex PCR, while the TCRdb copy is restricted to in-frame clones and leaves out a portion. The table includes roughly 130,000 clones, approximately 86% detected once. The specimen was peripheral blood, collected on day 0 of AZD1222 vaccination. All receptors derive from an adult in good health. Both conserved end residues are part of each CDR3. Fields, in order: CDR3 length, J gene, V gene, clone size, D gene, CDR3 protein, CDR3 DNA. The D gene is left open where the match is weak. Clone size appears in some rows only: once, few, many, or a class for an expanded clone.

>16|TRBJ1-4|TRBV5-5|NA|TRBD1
CASSLDGTDHNEKLFF
TGTGCCAGCAGCTTGGACGGGACAGACCATAATGAAAAACTGTTTTTT
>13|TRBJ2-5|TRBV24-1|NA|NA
CATSGTFQETQYF
TGTGCCACCAGTGGCACGTTCCAAGAGACCCAGTACTTC
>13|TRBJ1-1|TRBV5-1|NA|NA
CASSLQENTEAFF
TGCGCCAGCAGCTTGCAGGAGAACACTGAAGCTTTCTTT
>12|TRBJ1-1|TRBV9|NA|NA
CASSVDSTEAFF
TGTGCCAGCAGCGTAGACAGCACTGAAGCTTTCTTT
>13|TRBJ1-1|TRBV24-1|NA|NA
CATSDPAGVRAFF
TGTGCCACCAGTGACCCAGCTGGGGTCAGGGCTTTCTTT
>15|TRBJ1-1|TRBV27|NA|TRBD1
CASSTLGQANTEAFF
TGTGCCAGCAGTACCCTTGGACAGGCGAACACTGAAGCTTTCTTT
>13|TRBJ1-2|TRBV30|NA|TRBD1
CAWSVWTGSGYTF
TGTGCCTGGAGTGTATGGACAGGGTCTGGCTACACCTTC
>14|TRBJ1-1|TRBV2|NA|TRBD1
CASSEGQGYPEAFF
TGTGCCAGCAGTGAGGGACAGGGCTACCCTGAAGCTTTCTTT
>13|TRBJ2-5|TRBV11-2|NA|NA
CASSLAGSETQYF
TGTGCCAGCAGCTTAGCAGGGTCGGAGACCCAGTACTTC
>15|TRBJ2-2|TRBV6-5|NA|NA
CASLVGHTNTGELFF
TGTGCCAGCCTTGTTGGACATACGAACACCGGGGAGCTGTTTTTT
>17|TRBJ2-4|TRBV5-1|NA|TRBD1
CASSPGGDRGRKNIQYF
TGCGCCAGCAGCCCCGGGGGGGACAGGGGGCGCAAAAACATTCAGTACTTC
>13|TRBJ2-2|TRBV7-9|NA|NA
CASSSTVTGELFF
TGTGCCAGCAGCTCCACGGTTACCGGGGAGCTGTTTTTT
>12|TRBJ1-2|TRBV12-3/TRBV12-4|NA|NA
CASSFGVYGYTF
TGTGCCAGCAGTTTTGGGGTCTATGGCTACACCTTC
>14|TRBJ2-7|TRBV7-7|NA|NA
CASSPQDRPYEQYF
TGTGCCAGCAGCCCGCAGGACAGACCCTACGAGCAGTACTTC
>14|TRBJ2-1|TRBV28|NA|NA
CASSLSVWVSEQFF
TGTGCCAGCAGTTTATCGGTGTGGGTTAGTGAGCAGTTCTTC
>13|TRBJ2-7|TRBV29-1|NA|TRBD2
CSVAGREGHEQYF
TGCAGCGTTGCGGGTCGGGAGGGTCACGAGCAGTACTTC
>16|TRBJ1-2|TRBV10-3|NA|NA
CAIRAGASPINYGYTF
TGTGCCATCAGGGCAGGGGCAAGTCCTATTAACTATGGCTACACCTTC
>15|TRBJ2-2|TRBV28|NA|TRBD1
CASRATGGGTGELFF
TGTGCCAGCAGAGCGACAGGGGGAGGTACCGGGGAGCTGTTTTTT
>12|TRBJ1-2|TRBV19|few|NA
CASRIDRYGYTF
TGTGCCAGTAGAATAGACAGATATGGCTACACCTTC
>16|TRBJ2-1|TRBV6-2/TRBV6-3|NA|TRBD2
CASSTTTSGGYNEQFF
TGTGCCAGCAGTACCACGACTAGCGGGGGGTACAATGAGCAGTTCTTC
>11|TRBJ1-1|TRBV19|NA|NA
CATETDTEAFF
TGTGCCACCGAGACCGACACTGAAGCTTTCTTT
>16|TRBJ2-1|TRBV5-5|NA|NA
CASSLYGGAGANEQFF
TGTGCCAGCAGCTTGTATGGCGGGGCGGGGGCAAATGAGCAGTTCTTC
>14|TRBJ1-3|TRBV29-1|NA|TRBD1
CSVDDRVNRNTIYF
TGCAGCGTTGATGACAGGGTCAACAGAAACACCATATATTTT
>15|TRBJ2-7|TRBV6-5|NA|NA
CASSQITGAAYEQYF
TGTGCCAGCAGCCAGATCACCGGGGCCGCCTACGAGCAGTACTTC
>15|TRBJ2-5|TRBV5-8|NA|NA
CASTLGGGNQETQYF
TGTGCCAGCACGCTGGGAGGAGGAAACCAAGAGACCCAGTACTTC
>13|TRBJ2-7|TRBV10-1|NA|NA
CASSGDASSEQYF
TGCGCCAGCAGTGGGGACGCCTCTAGCGAGCAGTACTTC
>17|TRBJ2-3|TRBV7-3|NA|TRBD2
CASSLRLAGDHTDTQYF
TGTGCCAGCAGCTTACGGCTAGCGGGGGACCACACAGATACGCAGTATTTT
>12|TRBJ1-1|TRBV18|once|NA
CASSPLDTEAFF
TGTGCCAGCTCACCCTTGGACACTGAAGCTTTCTTT
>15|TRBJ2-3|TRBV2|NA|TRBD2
CARGLAGLGTDTQYF
TGTGCCAGGGGACTAGCGGGACTGGGAACAGATACGCAGTATTTT
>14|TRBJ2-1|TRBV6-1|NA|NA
CASSEAQGYNEQFF
TGTGCCAGCAGTGAAGCACAGGGCTACAATGAGCAGTTCTTC
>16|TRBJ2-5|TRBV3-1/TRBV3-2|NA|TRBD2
CASSLFGLAGEETQYF
TGTGCCAGCAGCCTCTTCGGACTAGCGGGGGAAGAGACCCAGTACTTC
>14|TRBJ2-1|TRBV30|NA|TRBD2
CAWGLAGDYNEQFF
TGTGCCTGGGGTTTAGCGGGAGACTACAATGAGCAGTTCTTC
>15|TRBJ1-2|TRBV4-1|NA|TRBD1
CASSYNPGQGVGYTF
TGCGCCAGCAGCTACAACCCGGGACAGGGGGTAGGCTACACCTTC